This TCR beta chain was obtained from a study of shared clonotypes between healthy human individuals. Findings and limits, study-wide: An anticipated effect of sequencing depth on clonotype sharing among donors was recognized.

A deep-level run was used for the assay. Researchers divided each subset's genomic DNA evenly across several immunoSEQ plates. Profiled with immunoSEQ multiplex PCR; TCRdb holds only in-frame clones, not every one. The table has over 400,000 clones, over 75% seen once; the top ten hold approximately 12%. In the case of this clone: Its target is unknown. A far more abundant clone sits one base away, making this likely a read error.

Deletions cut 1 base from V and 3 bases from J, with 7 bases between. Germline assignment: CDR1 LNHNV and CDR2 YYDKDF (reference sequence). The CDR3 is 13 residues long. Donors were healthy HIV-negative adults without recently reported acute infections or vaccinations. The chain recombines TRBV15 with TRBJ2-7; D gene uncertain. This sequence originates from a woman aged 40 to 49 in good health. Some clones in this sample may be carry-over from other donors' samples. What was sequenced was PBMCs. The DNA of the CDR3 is TGTGCCACCAGCAGAGGGGCTTACTACGAGCAGTACTTC. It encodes CATSRGAYYEQYF.